Listed below are T cell receptor beta chains from one sample, sequenced in a study of control samples from healthy donors and cancer patients. TCRdb's copy holds only in-frame clones and misses some; the assay was immunoSEQ multiplex PCR. The sample includes 400,000 to 500,000 clones, roughly 90% seen only once; the top ten take approximately 6.3%. The sequenced material came from PBMCs. These receptors came from a man in his forties with head and neck cancer. The CDR3 runs from the conserved cysteine through the conserved F or W. The D gene is left open where the match is weak. Size is omitted from some rows. Given values are once, few, many or a class for expanded clones.

v_gene	d_gene	abundance	j_gene	CDR3aa	CDR3nt
TRBV3-1/TRBV3-2	-	-	TRBJ2-7	CASSIRTGPFPYEQYF	TGTGCCAGCAGCATCAGGACCGGGCCCTTCCCCTACGAGCAGTACTTC
TRBV10-3	-	once	TRBJ2-7	CAILAYEQYF	TGTGCCATCTTGGCCTACGAGCAGTACTTC
TRBV5-1	TRBD2	-	TRBJ2-5	CASSLGLAGVKETQYF	TGCGCCAGCAGCTTAGGACTAGCGGGGGTCAAAGAGACCCAGTACTTC
TRBV30	-	-	TRBJ1-4	CAWSRILETNEKLFF	TGTGCCTGGAGCCGGATACTTGAAACTAATGAAAAACTGTTTTTT
TRBV19	-	-	TRBJ1-5	CASSSQQGSNQPQHF	TGTGCCAGTAGTTCCCAACAGGGAAGTAATCAGCCCCAGCATTTT
TRBV27	TRBD2	-	TRBJ2-1	CASSLTSGRLYNEQFF	TGTGCCAGCAGTTTGACTAGCGGGAGGCTATACAATGAGCAGTTCTTC
TRBV7-2	-	-	TRBJ1-2	CASSYSATGLSSYGYTF	TGTGCCAGCAGCTATTCTGCGACAGGCCTTTCTAGCTATGGCTACACCTTC
TRBV6-2/TRBV6-3	-	-	TRBJ1-2	CASSYQDRDGYTF	TGTGCCAGCAGTTACCAGGACAGAGATGGCTACACCTTC
TRBV28	-	-	TRBJ1-6	CASSLVSPLHF	TGTGCCAGCAGTTTAGTTTCACCCCTCCACTTT
TRBV27	TRBD2	-	TRBJ2-1	CASSLPGLAGADGNEQFF	TGTGCCAGCAGTTTACCTGGTCTAGCGGGGGCCGACGGGAATGAGCAGTTCTTC
TRBV9	-	-	TRBJ1-6	CASGGAGFETLHF	TGTGCCAGCGGGGGGGCCGGGTTTGAGACCCTCCACTTT
TRBV18	TRBD2	-	TRBJ2-7	CASSGGTKPYEQYF	TGTGCCAGCTCGGGAGGGACTAAACCCTACGAGCAGTACTTC
TRBV3-1/TRBV3-2	-	-	TRBJ2-7	CASSPRAQGLYEQYF	TGTGCCAGCAGCCCCAGAGCACAGGGACTCTACGAGCAGTACTTC
TRBV28	-	-	TRBJ1-1	CASSSFAPAGAFF	TGTGCCAGCAGTTCTTTCGCCCCCGCAGGAGCTTTCTTT
TRBV6-2/TRBV6-3	-	-	TRBJ2-7	CASSYPSWEDFGSYEQYF	TGTGCCAGCAGTTACCCGTCCTGGGAGGACTTCGGCTCCTACGAGCAGTACTTC
TRBV29-1	-	-	TRBJ1-4	CSGAVAENEKLFF	TGCAGCGGAGCTGTGGCAGAAAATGAAAAACTGTTTTTT
TRBV28	TRBD2	-	TRBJ2-5	CASSTGTSSQETQYF	TGTGCCAGCAGTACTGGGACTAGCTCGCAAGAGACCCAGTACTTC
TRBV2	-	few	TRBJ1-1	CASSWEYTEAFF	TGTGCCAGCAGTTGGGAGTATACTGAAGCTTTCTTT
TRBV4-3	-	-	TRBJ1-4	CASSQGDRDGEKLFF	TGCGCCAGCAGCCAAGGGGACCGGGACGGTGAAAAACTGTTTTTT
TRBV6-2/TRBV6-3	-	-	TRBJ2-7	CASSSLTERTYEQYF	TGTGCCAGCAGTTCCCTGACAGAAAGAACCTACGAGCAGTACTTC
TRBV19	-	-	TRBJ2-7	CASSATGYEQYF	TGTGCCAGTAGTGCTACAGGCTACGAGCAGTACTTC
TRBV10-3	-	-	TRBJ2-7	CAISEQSGFSYEQYF	TGTGCCATCAGTGAGCAATCAGGTTTTTCCTACGAGCAGTACTTC
TRBV7-3	TRBD2	-	TRBJ2-3	CASSLGLAEGVDTQYF	TGTGCCAGCAGCTTGGGACTAGCGGAAGGGGTTGATACGCAGTATTTT
TRBV7-9	-	-	TRBJ1-1	CATQRQGRNTEAFF	TGTGCCACCCAGAGGCAGGGCAGGAACACTGAAGCTTTCTTT
TRBV9	-	-	TRBJ2-3	CASSVVGEAEADTQYF	TGTGCCAGCAGCGTAGTAGGGGAGGCCGAGGCAGATACGCAGTATTTT
TRBV7-9	-	-	TRBJ2-1	CASSLTGVGSSYNEQFF	TGTGCCAGCAGCTTGACGGGAGTGGGGAGCTCCTACAATGAGCAGTTCTTC
TRBV28	-	-	TRBJ1-6	CASSLSDSRSPPLHF	TGTGCCAGCAGTTTATCGGACAGCCGATCTCCACCCCTCCACTTT
TRBV19	TRBD1	-	TRBJ1-5	CASSFGQGNQPQHF	TGTGCCAGTAGTTTCGGACAGGGGAATCAGCCCCAGCATTTT
TRBV6-4	-	-	TRBJ2-2	CASSREGFGGELFF	TGTGCCAGCAGTCGCGAGGGGTTCGGCGGGGAGCTGTTTTTT